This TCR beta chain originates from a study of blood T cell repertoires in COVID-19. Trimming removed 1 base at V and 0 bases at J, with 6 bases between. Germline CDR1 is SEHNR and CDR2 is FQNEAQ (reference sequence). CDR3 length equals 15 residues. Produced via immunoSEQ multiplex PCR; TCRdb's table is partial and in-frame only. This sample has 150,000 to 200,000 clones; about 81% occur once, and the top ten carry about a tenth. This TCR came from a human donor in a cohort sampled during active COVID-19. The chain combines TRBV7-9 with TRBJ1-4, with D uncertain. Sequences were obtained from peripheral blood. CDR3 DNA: TGTGCCAGCAGCTTAGAAGGAGCAACTAATGAAAAACTGTTTTTT. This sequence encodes CASSLEGATNEKLFF.